The rows below give T cell receptor beta chains drawn from one sample of a study of T cell changes during pregnancy in multiple sclerosis. The protocol was immunoSEQ multiplex PCR, while the TCRdb copy is restricted to in-frame clones and leaves out a portion. The data contain some 87,000 clones, approximately 92% of them singletons. Sequencing used peripheral blood, obtained in the first trimester of pregnancy. Source of these receptors: a female donor with multiple sclerosis, enrolled in a pregnancy study. The CDR3 runs from the conserved cysteine through the conserved F or W. The D gene is left open where the match is weak. Clone size is not always given. Where it is, it says once, few, many or a class for expanded clones.

j_gene,d_gene,abundance,v_gene,CDR3aa,CDR3nt
TRBJ2-6,TRBD1,.,TRBV15,CATSRGDSNSGANVLTF,TGTGCCACCAGCAGAGGGGACAGCAACTCTGGGGCCAACGTCCTGACTTTC
TRBJ2-3,TRBD2,.,TRBV5-4,CASSLSSGLAGVGTQYF,TGTGCCAGCAGCTTGAGCTCCGGCCTAGCGGGAGTGGGTACGCAGTATTTT
TRBJ1-4,.,.,TRBV29-1,CSVGGVNEKLFF,TGCAGCGTAGGAGGGGTTAATGAAAAACTGTTTTTT
TRBJ2-1,TRBD1,.,TRBV7-9,CASPQGANNEQFF,TGTGCCAGCCCTCAGGGGGCAAACAATGAGCAGTTCTTC
TRBJ1-1,TRBD1,.,TRBV27,CASSLSGRGRLNTEAFF,TGTGCCAGCAGTTTATCCGGCAGGGGGCGGCTGAACACTGAAGCTTTCTTT
TRBJ2-3,TRBD1,once,TRBV12-5,CASGSFTQGAGSTDTQYF,TGTGCTAGTGGTTCATTTACGCAGGGGGCAGGAAGCACAGATACGCAGTATTTT
TRBJ2-2,TRBD2,.,TRBV6-1,CASSALSGRGTGELFF,TGTGCCAGCAGTGCTCTCAGCGGGAGAGGTACCGGGGAGCTGTTTTTT
TRBJ2-7,.,.,TRBV27,CASSLWSEGYEQYF,TGTGCCAGCAGTTTGTGGTCGGAGGGCTACGAGCAGTACTTC
TRBJ2-7,TRBD1,.,TRBV5-4,CASSNRGNREQYF,TGTGCCAGCAGCAACAGGGGGAACCGGGAGCAGTACTTC
TRBJ2-3,.,.,TRBV6-5,CASSLQGLDTQYF,TGTGCCAGCAGTCTTCAGGGTTTGGATACGCAGTATTTT
TRBJ2-7,.,once,TRBV5-1,CASSLAASGTQSSYEQYF,TGCGCCAGCAGCTTGGCCGCCTCCGGGACACAGAGCTCCTACGAGCAGTACTTC
TRBJ2-2,.,.,TRBV9,CASSVARGRELFF,TGTGCCAGCAGCGTAGCTAGGGGCAGAGAGCTGTTTTTT
TRBJ1-2,TRBD1,.,TRBV30,CAWSKSQGAARGYTF,TGTGCCTGGAGTAAATCCCAGGGGGCGGCTCGTGGCTACACCTTC
TRBJ2-7,TRBD2,once,TRBV7-2,CASSFSGRAYEQYF,TGTGCCAGCAGCTTTAGCGGGAGAGCCTACGAGCAGTACTTC
TRBJ1-2,TRBD1,.,TRBV29-1,CSGQGAEGYTF,TGCAGCGGACAGGGGGCCGAAGGCTACACCTTC
TRBJ2-7,TRBD1,.,TRBV6-1,CASSEASGQASYEQYF,TGTGCCAGCAGTGAAGCGTCGGGACAGGCCTCCTACGAGCAGTACTTC
TRBJ2-5,.,.,TRBV7-6,CASSRRAGGETQYF,TGTGCCAGCAGCCGGAGGGCCGGCGGAGAGACCCAGTACTTC
TRBJ2-2,TRBD2,.,TRBV7-2,CASSPAGLTSFGELFF,TGTGCCAGCAGCCCAGCGGGACTTACCTCTTTCGGGGAGCTGTTTTTT
TRBJ1-2,.,.,TRBV10-3,CATKGGVYTF,TGTGCCACCAAGGGGGGGGTCTACACCTTC
TRBJ1-3,TRBD1,.,TRBV7-2,CASSFKTGSGNTIYF,TGTGCCAGCAGCTTTAAGACAGGGTCTGGAAACACCATATATTTT
TRBJ2-1,.,.,TRBV7-7,CASSLALGNEQFF,TGTGCTAGCAGCTTAGCGCTCGGGAATGAGCAGTTCTTC
TRBJ2-5,TRBD1,.,TRBV5-1,CASSLPGGIETQYF,TGCGCCAGCAGCTTGCCAGGGGGCATAGAGACCCAGTACTTC
TRBJ1-1,.,.,TRBV30,CAGAPMNTEAFF,TGTGCCGGAGCCCCAATGAACACTGAAGCTTTCTTT
TRBJ2-1,.,.,TRBV20-1,CRAGEQFF,TGCAGGGCAGGTGAGCAGTTCTTC
TRBJ1-2,TRBD1,.,TRBV7-3,CASSHRQGGGYTF,TGTGCCAGCAGCCACCGACAGGGCGGTGGCTACACCTTC
TRBJ1-2,TRBD1,.,TRBV28,CASEGAGGVYGYTF,TGTGCCAGCGAAGGAGCAGGGGGCGTTTATGGCTACACCTTC
TRBJ2-2,.,.,TRBV29-1,CSVEDGETTGELFF,TGCAGCGTTGAAGATGGAGAGACCACCGGGGAGCTGTTTTTT
TRBJ2-6,.,.,TRBV4-2,CASSQGAGNSGANVLTF,TGTGCCAGCAGCCAAGGGGCAGGTAACTCTGGGGCCAACGTCCTGACTTTC
TRBJ2-7,.,.,TRBV21-1,CASGTSGRRGLREQYF,TGTGCCAGCGGGACTAGCGGGAGAAGGGGTCTGCGAGAGCAGTACTTC
TRBJ2-7,TRBD2,.,TRBV28,CASSNSGINSYEQYF,TGTGCCAGCAGTAATAGCGGGATTAACTCCTACGAGCAGTACTTC
TRBJ2-2,TRBD2,.,TRBV27,CASSGRAGELFF,TGTGCCAGCAGCGGGAGGGCCGGGGAGCTGTTTTTT
TRBJ1-1,TRBD1,.,TRBV6-5,CASSYSKGARTEAFF,TGTGCCAGCAGTTACTCGAAGGGGGCGAGAACTGAAGCTTTCTTT
TRBJ2-1,TRBD1,.,TRBV5-1,CASSLVGTGISYNEQFF,TGCGCCAGCAGCTTGGTGGGGACAGGTATCTCCTACAATGAGCAGTTCTTC
TRBJ2-1,TRBD2,.,TRBV28,CASSLIAGTQFF,TGTGCCAGCAGTTTAATAGCGGGTACGCAGTTCTTC
TRBJ2-7,TRBD2,.,TRBV29-1,CSVARDYSYEQYF,TGCAGCGTTGCCCGGGACTACTCCTACGAGCAGTACTTC
TRBJ1-1,.,few,TRBV7-6,CASSLNPDSSNTEAFF,TGTGCCAGCAGCTTAAACCCGGACAGTTCGAACACTGAAGCTTTCTTT
TRBJ1-1,.,.,TRBV28,CASGPGALNTEAFF,TGTGCCAGCGGTCCAGGGGCTTTGAACACTGAAGCTTTCTTT
TRBJ2-1,.,.,TRBV5-4,CASASKPTQKRYNEQFF,TGTGCCAGCGCATCAAAGCCAACCCAAAAGAGGTACAATGAGCAGTTCTTC
TRBJ2-7,TRBD2,.,TRBV10-3,CAISPEASGIEQYF,TGTGCCATCAGTCCCGAGGCCAGCGGGATCGAGCAGTACTTC
TRBJ2-2,TRBD2,.,TRBV6-1,CASSERRLAGPTGELFF,TGTGCCAGCAGTGAAAGACGACTAGCGGGTCCCACCGGGGAGCTGTTTTTT
TRBJ2-2,TRBD1,.,TRBV4-2,CASSQELDRVYTGELFF,TGTGCCAGCAGCCAAGAGCTAGACAGGGTGTACACCGGGGAGCTGTTTTTT
TRBJ2-7,.,.,TRBV5-5,CASNEGRFYEQYF,TGTGCCAGCAACGAGGGAAGGTTCTACGAGCAGTACTTC
TRBJ1-5,.,few,TRBV2,CASRVGQGVQPQHF,TGTGCCAGCAGAGTGGGGCAGGGCGTTCAGCCCCAGCATTTT